This T cell receptor beta chain was identified during a study of blood T cell repertoires in COVID-19. Sequenced by immunoSEQ multiplex PCR; TCRdb stores in-frame clones only, minus some. The sample shows 150,000 or so clones, roughly 80% of them seen only once. Germline lookup yields CDR1 DFQATT and CDR2 SNEGSKA (reference sequence). After removal of 6 bases from V and 10 bases from J, the junction contained 19 bases not matched to a gene. The CDR3 is 16 amino acids. The rearrangement joins TRBV20-1 to TRBJ2-1; 9 positions agree with TRBD2. This TCR was recovered from a woman aged 55-70 years with acute or convalescent COVID-19. Material for sequencing was peripheral blood. CDR3 bases: TGCAGTGCCAGTGAGACCGGACTAGCGCCAGGAGGGGAGCAGTTCTTC. Its translation: CSASETGLAPGGEQFF.